The next 18 T cell receptor beta chains were all read from a single sample in a study of blood T cells in healthy people across ages. With a J-beta primer mix and a sample-barcoded 5' primer, a second PCR ran 7 to 11 cycles. TCRdb independently ran MiXCR on the 5' RACE reads; one entry per CDR3 protein. The table has some 1.1 million distinct CDR3 sequences, around two fifths seen once; the top ten hold less than 15%. Sequenced material: blood. All receptors come from a man aged 18 to 30 in good health.

The rearrangement joins TRBV28 to TRBJ1-6, with D unclear. The germline V gene has CDR1 MDHEN and CDR2 SYDVKM. The ends were cut back, 3 bases at V and 6 bases at J, with 9 bases in the middle. CDR3 size: 14 residues. CDR3 DNA sequence: TGTGCCAGCAGTTTCCAGGACGGTAATTCACCCCTCCACTTT. This encodes CASSFQDGNSPLHF.

The chain is built from TRBV5-5 and TRBJ2-2, with D perhaps TRBD1 or TRBD2 (5 bases each). Germline assignment: CDR1 SGHKS and CDR2 YYEKEE (reference sequence). CDR3 length: 15 residues. The ends were cut back, 3 bases at V and 6 bases at J, with 15 bases in the middle. CDR3 nucleotide sequence: TGTGCCAGCAGCTGGGGACGGATTAAAGCCGGGGAGCTGTTTTTT. This codes for CASSWGRIKAGELFF.

This chain connects TRBV4-2 to TRBJ2-5; TRBD2 aligns across 8 bases. Trimming cost V 2 bases and J 1 base; bases outside gene matches: 6. The germline V gene has CDR1 LGHNA and CDR2 YNFKEQ. This CDR3 has 16 amino acids. The CDR3 DNA reads as TGTGCCAGCAGCCAAAAACTAGCGGCAACCCAAGAGACCCAGTACTTC. This encodes CASSQKLAATQETQYF.

The chain links TRBV30 to TRBJ1-1; D may be TRBD1 (5 bases). V was pared by 5 bases and J by 5 bases, with 15 bases between. The CDR3 consists of 13 residues. The germline gives CDR1 GTSNPN, CDR2 SVGIG (reference sequence). DNA of the CDR3: TGTGCCTGGGGCAGGGCTGGCGGGACTGAAGCTTTCTTT. Amino acids: CAWGRAGGTEAFF. The variable domain in full, completed from reference TRBV30 and TRBJ1-1, reads SQTIHQWPATLVQPVGSPLSLECTVEGTSNPNLYWYRQAAGRGLQLLFYSVGIGQISSEVPQNLSASRPQDRQFILSSKKLLLSDSGFYLCAWGRAGGTEAFFGQGTRLTVV.

The chain combines TRBV7-9 with TRBJ1-2, with D unclear. V lost 1 base to trimming and J lost 5 bases, with 17 bases between them. Germline V gene lookup returns CDR1 SEHNR and CDR2 FQNEAQ (reference sequence). The CDR3 extends over 16 amino acids. As DNA, the CDR3 is TGTGCCAGCAGCTTAGGGTTAGAGGGAAGAGCGTATGGCTACACCTTC. Translated: CASSLGLEGRAYGYTF.

The chain recombines TRBV12-3 or TRBV12-4 with TRBJ1-1, with D perhaps matching TRBD1 (5 bases). Trimming cost V 7 bases and J 0 bases, with 12 bases left between them. CDR3 length equals 14 residues. The CDR3 loop reads CASKGHQMNTEAFF. CDR3 nucleotide sequence: TGTGCCAGCAAAGGACACCAAATGAACACTGAAGCTTTCTTT.

The gene calls are TRBV4-2 and TRBJ1-1; possible D gene TRBD1, 6 bases. This CDR3 has 15 residues. In germline, CDR1 is LGHNA, CDR2 YNFKEQ. V was cut by 0 bases and J by 0 bases, with 8 bases left in between. This CDR3 is CASSQENRVNTEAFF. The CDR3 DNA sequence: TGTGCCAGCAGCCAAGAGAACAGGGTGAACACTGAAGCTTTCTTT.

Only a few counts were recorded for this clonotype. The genes are TRBV5-1 and TRBJ1-1; D gene unclear. Germline values: CDR1 SGHRS, CDR2 YFSETQ. This CDR3 region has 14 residues. Trimming removed 0 bases from V and 6 bases from J, with 12 bases in between. The CDR3 DNA reads TGCGCCAGCAGCTTGGACGGACTTCTCGCTGAAGCTTTCTTT. This encodes CASSLDGLLAEAFF.

On this clonotype: A read error may be the cause here, since a much bigger clone is one base away. The rearrangement links TRBV27 to TRBJ1-2; D perhaps matches TRBD1 (6 bases). V was shortened by 5 bases and J by 6 bases, with 19 bases between the two germline ends. The CDR3 runs to 15 residues. Germline assignment: CDR1 MNHEY and CDR2 SMNVEV (reference sequence). The CDR3 loop reads CASSPRGAGDHGYTF. The CDR3 coding sequence is TGTGCCAGCAGTCCTCGAGGGGCAGGGGATCATGGCTACACCTTC.

Of note for this clonotype: Just one base apart from a much larger clone, this may be a read error. The rearrangement uses TRBV4-2 and TRBJ2-1; D may be TRBD2 (5 bases). Trimming shortened V by 0 bases and J by 6 bases, and 12 bases separated the two germline ends. CDR1 and CDR2 from the germline V gene are LGHNA and YNFKEQ. The CDR3 is made up of 15 amino acids. The CDR3 protein is CASSQDTPSCNEQFF. CDR3 coding DNA: TGTGCCAGCAGCCAAGACACACCTAGCTGCAATGAGCAGTTCTTC.

The sample holds many counts of this clonotype. This chain uses TRBV9 with TRBJ2-3; D is ambiguous. Germline values: CDR1 SGDLS, CDR2 YYNGEE. The CDR3 is made up of 13 amino acids. Trimming took off 0 bases at V and 2 bases at J, with 4 bases between the two ends. CDR3 protein: CASSVDTTDTQYF. The CDR3 DNA sequence: TGTGCCAGCAGCGTAGACACCACAGATACGCAGTATTTT.

The gene calls are TRBV19 and TRBJ1-5; D unresolved. V was trimmed by 4 bases and J by 7 bases, leaving 11 bases between them. Germline V gene sequence: CDR1 LNHDA, CDR2 SQIVND (reference sequence). The CDR3 length is 13 residues. The CDR3 coding sequence is TGTGCCAGTAGTAAAAGACAAGAGCAGCCCCAGCATTTT. Translated: CASSKRQEQPQHF.

Points on this clonotype: A single base separates this from a much larger clone, so it may be a read error. The rearrangement uses TRBV7-2 and TRBJ2-1; TRBD1 might be the D (6 bases). CDR1 and CDR2 (germline): SGHTA, FQGNSA. The CDR3 runs 13 residues. CDR3 nucleotide sequence: TGTGGCGTACAGGGTAGTTTCGGCAATGAGCAGTTCTTC. Its protein is CGVQGSFGNEQFF.

The V and J genes are TRBV4-3 and TRBJ2-7; either TRBD1 or TRBD2 may supply D (5 bases each). The CDR3 has 17 residues. Per the germline V gene, CDR1 is LGHNA and CDR2 is YSLEER. Trimming stripped 0 bases from V and 7 bases from J, with 22 bases between. CDR3 nucleotide sequence: TGCGCCAGCAGCCAAGATGGGGGACGGAGCTCCTACAATGAGCAGTACTTC. Encoded protein: CASSQDGGRSSYNEQYF.

This chain joins TRBV4-3 and TRBJ1-2, with a weak D call TRBD1 (5 bases). V lost 0 bases, J lost 6 bases, and 14 bases lay in between. The CDR3 runs to 15 residues. Per germline, CDR1 LGHNA and CDR2 YSLEER. The CDR3 DNA sequence: TGCGCCAGCAGCCAAGACCCCAGGGCGGGGGATGGCTACACCTTC. Translated, it gives CASSQDPRAGDGYTF.

This clonotype was observed a few times. This chain connects TRBV5-5 to TRBJ1-2; possible D gene TRBD1, 6 bases. The CDR3 extends over 15 amino acids. The germline gives CDR1 SGHKS, CDR2 YYEKEE (reference sequence). The V end was cut by 4 bases, the J end by 0 bases, with 13 bases between. The CDR3, as DNA: TGTGCCAGCAGCCACAGGACAGATACTAACTATGGCTACACCTTC. Its translation: CASSHRTDTNYGYTF. The variable domain in full, completed from reference TRBV5-5 and TRBJ1-2, reads DAGVTQSPTHLIKTRGQQVTLRCSPISGHKSVSWYQQVLGQGPQFIFQYYEKEERGRGNFPDRFSARQFPNYSSELNVNALLLGDSALYLCASSHRTDTNYGYTFGSGTRLTVV.

This clonotype appeared a few times. The chain employs TRBV20-1 and TRBJ1-6; D not resolved. Trimming removed 1 base from V and 7 bases from J, with 11 bases in between. CDR3 length equals 14 residues. The germline V gene has CDR1 DFQATT and CDR2 SNEGSKA (reference sequence). CDR3 loop: CSARANSRNSPLHF. CDR3 nucleotides: TGCAGTGCTAGAGCTAATTCAAGGAATTCACCCCTCCACTTT.

The chain recombines TRBV6-2 or TRBV6-3 with TRBJ1-5, with D uncertain. The CDR3 spans 14 residues. The V gene's germline CDR1 is MNHEY and CDR2 SVGEGT. V lost 6 bases and J 1 base, leaving 10 bases between the germline ends. The CDR3 DNA reads TGTGCCAGCAGCCCCGCCGGGAGCAATCAGCCCCAGCATTTT. Translating gives CASSPAGSNQPQHF.